One sample yielded the 4 T cell receptor beta chains listed below, sequenced in a study of beta chain features in type 1 diabetes (dated by TCRdb to 2016 to 2019). Preparation of the library involved the immunoSEQ multiplex PCR assay. The entire isolated RNA was reverse transcribed using the High Capacity cDNA Reverse Transcription Kit, and thus expressed TCRB transcripts were sequenced. TCRdb holds this immuneACCESS table with in-frame rearrangements only. Some clones are missing; in checked studies, unresolved V genes explain under half, and the rest has no known cause. Within this sample are 350,000 to 400,000 clones, with roughly an eighth of them counted one time only. The ten largest account for 0.0095% to 0.013% of the sample. The antigens these receptors bind are not known. Study-wide conclusions, independent of this receptor: In all four CD4+ subsets, TCRB CDR3 length was moderately but significantly shorter in type 1 diabetes patients.

Sequenced: naive CD4+ T cells from blood. The cell subset or site label, read with the paper, signifies: true naive CD4+ T cells. All receptors derive from a woman aged 18-29 years with type 1 diabetes.

This clone was counted only a few times. The CDR3 loop reads CASSYRSSGELFF. The CDR3, as DNA: TGTGCCAGCAGTTACAGGTCATCCGGGGAGCTGTTTTTT. V gene TRBV28 combines with J gene TRBJ2-2, with a weak D call TRBD1 (5 bases). Trimming pared 4 bases from V and 6 bases from J, leaving 9 bases between. This CDR3 comprises 13 residues. Germline CDR1 MDHEN, CDR2 SYDVKM. The entire variable domain, with the rest obtained from reference TRBV28 and TRBJ2-2, is as follows: DVKVTQSSRYLVKRTGEKVFLECVQDMDHENMFWYRQDPGLGLRLIYFSYDVKMKEKGDIPEGYSVSREKKERFSLILESASTNQTSMYLCASSYRSSGELFFGEGSRLTVL.

The chain is built from TRBV28 and TRBJ2-1, with 7 bases fitting TRBD1. Trimming took 3 bases from V and 10 from J; bases not matched to a gene: 18. The germline V gene has CDR1 MDHEN and CDR2 SYDVKM. The CDR3 runs 17 residues. The CDR3 reads CASSFPPGQTYRMEQFF. Here the CDR3 DNA reads TGTGCCAGCAGTTTTCCCCCGGGACAGACTTACCGAATGGAGCAGTTCTTC.

This clone was observed a handful of times. The chain has TRBV5-4 and TRBJ2-2; D possibly corresponds to TRBD1 (5 bases). V gave up 0 bases and J gave up 6 bases, with 12 bases separating them. The germline gives CDR1 SGHNT, CDR2 YYREEE (reference sequence). CDR3 length equals 15 residues. The CDR3 loop is CASSLATGRSGELFF. CDR3 nucleotides: TGTGCCAGCAGCTTGGCTACAGGAAGGTCCGGGGAGCTGTTTTTT.

This clone was recorded a few times. The V and J genes are TRBV18 and TRBJ2-7; D is undetermined. Germline V gene lookup returns CDR1 KGHSH and CDR2 LQKENI. The CDR3 runs to 14 residues. Trimming removed 2 bases from V and 2 bases from J, with 10 bases in between. The CDR3 DNA sequence: TGTGCCAGCTCACCATATGACGGAGCCTACGAGCAGTACTTC. This gives the protein CASSPYDGAYEQYF.